The clone carrying this T cell receptor (beta chain) was counted only a few times. Antigen unknown. The germline V gene has CDR1 MNHNS and CDR2 SASEGT. Between the trimmed V and J ends, which lost 6 bases and 4 bases, there was a span of 12 bases. This CDR3 comprises 13 residues. Combining a sample-barcoded 5' primer with a J-beta primer mix, a second PCR ran for 7 to 11 cycles. MiXCR, run by TCRdb on the 5' RACE reads, gives a single entry per CDR3 protein. The sample holds some 900,000 distinct CDR3 sequences, around 46% seen once. The data were obtained in a study of blood T cells in healthy people across ages. Study-level points and caveats: CMV status of donors was unknown, possibly confounding expanded clonotype changes. A roughly linear age-dependent decrease characterized TCR beta diversity per million T cells.

The individuals who served as donors were healthy Caucasians living in Russia, aged roughly 6 to 90. Extracted total RNA amounted to at least 5.5 micrograms for each sample. Source material: blood. The origin of this receptor is a man aged 25 to 40 in good health. The chain is built from TRBV6-1 and TRBJ1-2; weak D call: TRBD1 (6 bases). Here the CDR3 reads CASRVGGFYGYTF. The CDR3 DNA follows: TGTGCCAGCAGAGTCGGGGGCTTCTATGGCTACACCTTC.